Each of the 2 T cell receptor beta chains below was sequenced from the same sample in a study of blood T cell repertoires in COVID-19. Assay used: immunoSEQ multiplex PCR; TCRdb lists only in-frame clones, some missing. Here the sample spans 25,000 to 35,000 clones, approximately 91% being singletons. Sequencing was performed on peripheral blood. The receptors here all came from a man aged 55 to 70 with COVID-19, enrolled during active disease.

The genes are TRBV6-5 and TRBJ2-1, with D possibly TRBD1 on 5 matching bases. V lost 7 bases to trimming and J lost 8 bases, with 18 bases between them. The CDR3 extends over 14 amino acids. The germline V gene encodes CDR1 MNHEY and CDR2 SVGAGI. The DNA of the CDR3 is TGTGCCAGCAAGTCTATATCGTCAGGGTATGAGCAGTTCTTC. Translated, it gives CASKSISSGYEQFF.

This chain joins TRBV7-8 and TRBJ2-1; D is perhaps TRBD1 (5 bases). The CDR3 contains 14 residues. CDR1 SGHVS and CDR2 FQNEAQ come from the germline V gene. V was pared by 0 bases and J by 7 bases, with 10 bases between. The CDR3 DNA sequence: TGTGCCAGCAGCTTAGCGGGGCAGCGTAATGAGCAGTTCTTC. Protein: CASSLAGQRNEQFF.